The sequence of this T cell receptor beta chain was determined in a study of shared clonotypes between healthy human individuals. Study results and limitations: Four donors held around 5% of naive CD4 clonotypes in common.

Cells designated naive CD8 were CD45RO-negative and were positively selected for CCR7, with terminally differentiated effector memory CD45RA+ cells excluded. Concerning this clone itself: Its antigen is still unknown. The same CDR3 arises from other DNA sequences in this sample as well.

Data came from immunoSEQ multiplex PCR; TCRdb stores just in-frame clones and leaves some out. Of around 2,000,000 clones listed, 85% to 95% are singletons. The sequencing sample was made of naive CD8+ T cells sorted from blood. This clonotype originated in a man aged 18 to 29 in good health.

The CDR3 bases are TGCGCCAGCAGTGAATCGGGCTACGAGCAGTACTTC. It encodes CASSESGYEQYF. V usage is TRBV10-2 and J usage is TRBJ2-7; D gene uncertain. The CDR3 extends over 12 amino acids. The germline CDR1 and CDR2 sequences are WSHSY and SAAADI. Between the trimmed V and J ends, which lost 3 bases and 3 bases, there was a span of 6 bases.